This T cell receptor beta chain was sequenced during a study of regulatory T cells in long-lasting Graves disease. With iRepertoire HTBI primers and Arm-PCR of CDR3 regions, TCR beta libraries were built. TCRdb analysed the multiplex PCR reads with MiXCR anew, one entry per CDR3 protein. Found here are under 500,000 distinct CDR3 sequences, roughly 20% of them singletons; the top ten hold 7.8%. Time point defined: persistent/refractory GD, antithyroid drugs over 5 years with positive TRAb. Preparation of the TCR library used RNA extracted from PBMCs. Source: peripheral blood mononuclear cells (PBMCs), taken when the disease was refractory, from a patient treated with antithyroid drugs. The sequence derives from a female donor with Graves disease.

Here the CDR3 DNA reads TGTGCCAGCAGTTTTCCAGCCGGGGGAGACCCGACAGATACGCAGTATTTT. This translates into CASSFPAGGDPTDTQYF. V is TRBV28 and J is TRBJ2-3, with D tentatively TRBD2 (6 bases). Per the germline V gene, CDR1 is MDHEN and CDR2 is SYDVKM. This CDR3 has 17 residues. The V end lost 3 bases, the J end lost 3 bases, and 19 bases lay between the germline ends. Based on the CDR3 plus reference TRBV28 and TRBJ2-3, the full variable domain is DVKVTQSSRYLVKRTGEKVFLECVQDMDHENMFWYRQDPGLGLRLIYFSYDVKMKEKGDIPEGYSVSREKKERFSLILESASTNQTSMYLCASSFPAGGDPTDTQYFGPGTRLTVL.